The sequence of this T cell receptor beta chain was determined in a study of cytomegalovirus exposure and HLA in healthy donors. The CDR3 is 14 residues long. The V gene's germline CDR1 is SSHAT and CDR2 FNYEAQ (reference sequence). Vbeta (60) and Jbeta (13) primers were used in the PCR. Libraries were prepared by immunoSEQ multiplex PCR; TCRdb keeps only in-frame clonotypes and omits some of them. Here the sample spans around 99,000 clones, about two thirds being singletons. This clone has a handful of counts. A junction boundary mismatches the germline segment, possibly from a read error. Sequencing used PBMCs. The rearrangement joins TRBV7-7 to TRBJ2-5, with D perhaps matching TRBD2 (5 bases). The clonotype originates from a woman in her 70s in good health and CMV-seropositive. The CDR3 region is CASSAGLPTETQYF. In DNA form, the CDR3 reads TGTGCTAGCAGCGCGGGCCTACCCACGGAGACCCAGTACTTC. Together with reference TRBV7-7 and TRBJ2-5, the CDR3 gives the full variable domain: GAGVSQSPRYKVTKRGQDVTLRCDPISSHATLYWYQQALGQGPEFLTYFNYEAQPDKSGLPSDRFSAERPEGSISTLTIQRTEQRDSAMYRCASSAGLPTETQYFGPGTRLLVL.